This TCR beta chain was retrieved from a study of sequential checkpoint blockade in melanoma. For the study at large: First-line arms were nivolumab then ipilimumab, or the reverse, randomized 1:1. Maintenance nivolumab came after either treatment sequence.

The sample's treatment: randomized to nivolumab then ipilimumab (arm A) or the reverse (arm B). None of the patients previously received DNA-damaging chemotherapy. Live CD3+CD8+ CD19− CD56− cells were sorted from PBMCs. The data were produced by immunoSEQ multiplex PCR, yet TCRdb's version contains in-frame clones alone and is incomplete. The sample contains several thousand clones, about three fifths of which appear only once. This CDR3 region has 14 residues. The germline V gene has CDR1 MNHEY and CDR2 SMNVEV (reference sequence). The ends lost 2 bases at V and 5 bases at J; junction bases unmatched: 2.

This material consisted of CD8+ T cells sorted from blood (inferred from file names), taken from a patient given nivolumab and ipilimumab in sequence. The clonotype comes from a human donor with melanoma. V and J are TRBV27 and TRBJ2-2; 7 bases fit TRBD2. CDR3 bases: TGTGCCAGCAGTTTAGCGGGGGAGACCGGGGAGCTGTTTTTT. Residues: CASSLAGETGELFF.